One sample yielded the 23 T cell receptor beta chains listed below, sequenced in a study of T cells in Graves' hyperthyroidism and ophthalmopathy. Amplification of TCR beta CDR3 regions was performed using RNA transcripts as template. With the HTBI primer set, the TCR CDR3 went through a first round of RT-PCR. Via MiXCR, TCRdb re-called the multiplex PCR reads, giving one row per CDR3 protein. The sample shows fewer than 850,000 distinct CDR3 sequences, 17% of them seen only once. Sequencing was carried out using blood. The origin of the receptors is a man aged 45-65 years with Graves' hyperthyroidism.

This clonotype was seen repeatedly, ten times or more. The rearrangement uses TRBV29-1 and TRBJ2-3; D perhaps matches TRBD2 (5 bases). V was trimmed by 1 base and J by 0 bases, leaving 5 bases between them. The CDR3 is 13 residues long. Germline-derived CDR1 and CDR2 are SQVTM and ANQGSEA. The CDR3 spells CSVEGGSTDTQYF. In DNA, the CDR3 is TGCAGCGTTGAAGGCGGGAGCACAGATACGCAGTATTTT.

The chain joins TRBV7-2 to TRBJ1-1; 7 bases match TRBD1. This CDR3 is 13 amino acids long. With V trimmed by 4 bases and J by 6 bases, 5 bases remained unmatched. Germline CDR1 is SGHTA and CDR2 is FQGNSA. The CDR3 sequence: CASSYTGDAEAFF. CDR3 nucleotides: TGTGCCAGCAGCTATACAGGGGACGCTGAAGCTTTCTTT.

This clonotype was seen repeatedly, ten times or more. The V gene is TRBV9, the J gene TRBJ1-1; D is undetermined. In germline, CDR1 is SGDLS, CDR2 YYNGEE. The CDR3 sequence is 13 residues long. Between the trimmed V and J ends, which lost 0 bases and 4 bases, there was a span of 7 bases. The chain's CDR3 is CASSVAFATEAFF. CDR3 sequence (DNA): TGTGCCAGCAGCGTAGCCTTCGCCACTGAAGCTTTCTTT.

This clonotype was counted a few times. The chain employs TRBV13 and TRBJ2-1; possibly TRBD1 for D (6 bases). CDR1 is PRHDT and CDR2 is FYEKMQ in the germline V gene (reference sequence). V lost 6 bases to trimming and J lost 3 bases, with 15 bases between them. There are 15 residues in the CDR3. CDR3 DNA: TGTGCCAGCAGTCACAGACAGGAGTTCTACAATGAGCAGTTCTTC. Protein product: CASSHRQEFYNEQFF.

V is TRBV11-1 and J is TRBJ2-7; D is ambiguous. CDR3 length equals 11 residues. Germline V gene sequence: CDR1 SGHAT, CDR2 FQDESV (reference sequence). V was shortened by 4 bases and J by 6 bases, with 7 bases between the two germline ends. CDR3 in amino acids: CASSSQSEQYF. CDR3 DNA: TGTGCCAGCAGCTCACAATCCGAGCAGTACTTC.

This clonotype was picked up many times. This chain links TRBV28 with TRBJ2-1; tentatively, D is TRBD1 (6 bases). CDR1 and CDR2 (germline): MDHEN, SYDVKM. V was clipped by 4 bases and J by 6 bases, with 13 bases between them. CDR3 length: 14 amino acids. CDR3 loop: CASSYRDGVNEQFF. CDR3 nucleotides: TGTGCCAGCAGTTACAGGGACGGGGTCAATGAGCAGTTCTTC.

The sample holds many counts of this clonotype. The chain combines TRBV15 with TRBJ2-7, with 12 bases identical to TRBD2. Germline trimming cut 5 bases from V and 6 bases from J; bases unmatched to any gene: 8. CDR3 length equals 15 residues. Per germline, CDR1 LNHNV and CDR2 YYDKDF (reference sequence). The CDR3 DNA sequence: TGTGCCACCAGCGGCAGACTAGCGGGAGTGGGCGAGCAGTACTTC. This encodes CATSGRLAGVGEQYF.

The J gene is TRBJ1-2, the V gene TRBV19, with 7 bases that match TRBD1. Germline CDR1 and CDR2: LNHDA and SQIVND (reference sequence). The CDR3 sequence is 13 residues long. J gave up 4 bases and V 3 bases, and 2 bases lay outside the gene matches. The CDR3 region has the DNA TGTGCCAGTAGTATGCGACAGGGCTATGGCTACACCTTC. Protein product: CASSMRQGYGYTF.

The chain couples TRBV30 to TRBJ1-3; D not resolved. Germline loops: CDR1 GTSNPN, CDR2 SVGIG (reference sequence). The CDR3 loop spans 14 amino acids. V was clipped by 1 base and J by 2 bases, with 9 bases between them. The CDR3 loop reads CAWSGSRAGNTIYF. The CDR3 coding sequence is TGTGCCTGGAGTGGATCAAGGGCTGGAAACACCATATATTTT.

This clonotype has ten or more counts. The chain combines TRBV6-2 or TRBV6-3 with TRBJ2-3, with D possibly being TRBD1 (6 bases). V was trimmed by 7 bases and J by 4 bases, leaving 15 bases between them. Looked up from germline, CDR1 is MNHEY and CDR2 is SVGEGT. This CDR3 is 14 amino acids long. Written as DNA, the CDR3 is TGTGCCAGCACCATCCGCAGGGGTGCAGATACGCAGTATTTT. Its translation: CASTIRRGADTQYF.

In its sample, this clonotype was seen a few times. The rearrangement joins TRBV19 to TRBJ2-7; the D gene could be TRBD1 or TRBD2 (5 bases each). The germline gives CDR1 LNHDA, CDR2 SQIVND (reference sequence). V lost 7 bases to trimming and J lost 9 bases, with 19 bases between them. The length of the CDR3 is 13 residues. The CDR3 DNA sequence: TGTGCCAGTAATAATGGGGCAGGGAGAGGGCAGTACTTC. It yields the protein CASNNGAGRGQYF.

This clonotype was detected ten times or more. The chain recombines TRBV6-5 with TRBJ2-5; D possibly matches TRBD1 or TRBD2 (5 bases each). Germline loops: CDR1 MNHEY, CDR2 SVGAGI. Trimming shortened V by 0 bases and J by 5 bases, and 13 bases separated the two germline ends. The CDR3 is made up of 15 amino acids. The chain's CDR3 is CASSYSLPGLETQYF. As DNA, the CDR3 is TGTGCCAGCAGTTACTCTTTGCCGGGGCTGGAGACCCAGTACTTC.

This clonotype was detected a few times. The V and J genes are TRBV4-1 and TRBJ1-5, with TRBD1 as a possible D gene (5 bases). V shed 4 bases and J shed 5 bases, with 9 bases lying between them. The germline CDR1 and CDR2 sequences are MGHRA and YSYEKL. This CDR3 is 13 amino acids long. The CDR3 sequence: CASSRDPDQPQHF. CDR3 DNA sequence: TGCGCCAGCAGCCGGGACCCGGATCAGCCCCAGCATTTT.

A remark on this clonotype: Possible read error: a much larger clone is one base away. The J gene is TRBJ2-7, the V gene TRBV11-2; D is perhaps TRBD2 (5 bases). The DNA end lines up better with TRBJ2-1; the J call may be wrong. This CDR3 spans 13 amino acids. CDR1 and CDR2 (germline): SGHAT, FQNNGV. The CDR3 coding sequence is TGTGCCAGCAGAAAACTAGTGTCCTACGAGCAGTTCTTC. Its protein is CASRKLVSYEQFF.

In this sample, this clonotype turned up many times. V is TRBV9 and J is TRBJ1-4, with no clear D. The germline gives CDR1 SGDLS, CDR2 YYNGEE. This CDR3 spans 17 amino acids. V lost 0 bases and J 3 bases, leaving 15 bases between the germline ends. CDR3 nucleotides: TGTGCCAGCAGCGTAGGACTTCTGTCAGCCTCTAATGAAAAACTGTTTTTT. It translates to CASSVGLLSASNEKLFF.

The rearrangement links TRBV5-5 to TRBJ1-6; TRBD1 is a possible D gene (6 bases). Germline V CDR1 and CDR2: SGHKS, YYEKEE (reference sequence). The V and J ends lost 2 bases and 0 bases respectively, with 15 bases between them. The CDR3 is 18 amino acids. DNA for the CDR3: TGTGCCAGCAGCTTATCTCTACAGGGAAGCTCCTATAATTCACCCCTCCACTTT. Translated, it gives CASSLSLQGSSYNSPLHF.

V usage is TRBV10-1 and J usage is TRBJ2-7; TRBD2 matches 10 bases. CDR1 is WNHNN and CDR2 is SYGVQD in the germline V gene (reference sequence). This CDR3 is built from 14 residues. V gave up 6 bases and J gave up 6 bases; unmatched junction bases: 8. CDR3 protein: CASSPQREGLEQYF. CDR3 sequence (DNA): TGCGCCAGCAGCCCCCAGCGGGAGGGCCTCGAGCAGTACTTC.

This clonotype was counted many times. J is TRBJ2-7 and V is TRBV27; maybe TRBD1 (5 bases). The CDR3 has 12 residues. V lost 3 bases and J lost 7, with 10 bases in between. CDR1 is MNHEY, CDR2 SMNVEV, per germline (reference sequence). The CDR3 nucleotides read TGTGCCAGCAGTTTGTTCCAGGGAGAGCAGTACTTC. This translates into CASSLFQGEQYF.

The chain joins TRBV3-2 to TRBJ2-2; the D call TRBD2 from the table was never checked on the DNA. TRBV3-2 is designated a pseudogene. The length of the CDR3 is 16 residues. CDR3 loop: CATTRTRASTTGELFF. CDR3 DNA sequence: TGTGCCACCACGAGAACGAGGGCCTCTACCACCGGGGAGCTGTTTTTT.

On this clonotype: One end of the junction is discordant with germline, which a read error may explain. The chain couples TRBV6-2 or TRBV6-3 to TRBJ2-1, with TRBD1 matching over 7 bases. Germline V gives CDR1 MNHEY, CDR2 SVGEGT. CDR3 length equals 18 residues. Here the CDR3 reads CAGSSPFTTGLSYNEQFF. The CDR3 nucleotides are TGTGCCGGCAGTTCCCCCTTTACGACAGGGCTGTCCTACAATGAGCAGTTCTTC.

This clonotype was recorded at least ten times. DNA for the CDR3: TGTGCCAGCAGCGGACTAGGGAGAGGGGATGAGCAGTTCTTC. This gives the protein CASSGLGRGDEQFF. This chain uses TRBV9 with TRBJ2-1; TRBD2 might be the D (6 bases). This CDR3 is 14 amino acids long. Germline CDR1 is SGDLS and CDR2 is YYNGEE. V dropped 3 bases and J dropped 8 bases, with 15 bases sitting between them.

This clonotype was counted many times. This chain links TRBV12-3 or TRBV12-4 with TRBJ1-1; TRBD1 matches 7 bases. V trimming: 8 bases; J trimming: 4 bases; junction bases outside the gene matches: 13. This CDR3 has 15 residues. CDR3 amino acids: CASAVKRQGSTEAFF. In DNA form, the CDR3 reads TGTGCCAGCGCAGTCAAACGACAGGGTAGCACTGAAGCTTTCTTT.

This clonotype was seen at least ten times. This chain connects TRBV9 to TRBJ2-7, with TRBD1 matching over 10 bases. V lost 0 bases and J lost 6; bases outside the gene matches: 3. Germline CDR1 reads SGDLS; CDR2 reads YYNGEE. This CDR3 has 14 amino acids. As DNA, the CDR3 is TGTGCCAGCAGCGTAGAAGGGGACAGGGGCGAGCAGTACTTC. Encoded protein: CASSVEGDRGEQYF.